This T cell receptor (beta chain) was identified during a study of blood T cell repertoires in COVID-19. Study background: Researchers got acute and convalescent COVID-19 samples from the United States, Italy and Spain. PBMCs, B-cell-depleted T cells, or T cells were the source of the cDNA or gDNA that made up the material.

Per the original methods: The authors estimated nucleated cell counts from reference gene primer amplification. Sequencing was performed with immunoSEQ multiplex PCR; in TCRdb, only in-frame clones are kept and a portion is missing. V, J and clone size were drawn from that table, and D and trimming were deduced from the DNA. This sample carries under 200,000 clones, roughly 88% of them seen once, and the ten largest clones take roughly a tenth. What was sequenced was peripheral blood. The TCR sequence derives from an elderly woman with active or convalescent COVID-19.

The DNA of the CDR3 is TGTGCCAGCAGCCCGGGAGGGGGCAATCAGCCCCAGCATTTT. Translated: CASSPGGGNQPQHF. The chain carries TRBV6-4 and TRBJ1-5; D may be TRBD1 (5 bases). Germline V lookup: CDR1 MRHNA, CDR2 SNTAGT. V lost 6 bases, J lost 2 bases, and 11 bases lay in between. This CDR3 comprises 14 residues.